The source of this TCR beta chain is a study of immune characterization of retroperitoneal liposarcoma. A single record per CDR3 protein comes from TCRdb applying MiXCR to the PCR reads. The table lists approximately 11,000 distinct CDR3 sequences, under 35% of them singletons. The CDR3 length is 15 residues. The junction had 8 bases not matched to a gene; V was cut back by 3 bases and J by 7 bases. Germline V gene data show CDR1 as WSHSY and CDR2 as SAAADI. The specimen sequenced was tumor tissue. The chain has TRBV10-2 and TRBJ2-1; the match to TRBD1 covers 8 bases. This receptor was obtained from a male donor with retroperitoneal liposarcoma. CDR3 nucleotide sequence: TGCGCCAGCAGTGACCAGGGGGCGGTCCGTAATGAGCAGTTCTTC. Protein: CASSDQGAVRNEQFF.